This TCR beta chain was retrieved from a study of cytomegalovirus exposure and HLA in healthy donors. Study-wide results and limits: HLA alleles were associated with around 17,000 TCR beta sequences in a later analysis at 0.05 false discovery rate. Reported performance of the classifier showed diagnosis of cytomegalovirus status with high specificity and sensitivity. Compared with the roughly 700-donor mean, an Asian-associated ancestry cluster reportedly had fewer N-insertions, according to a later analysis. A previous analysis found most TCR beta V segments productive roughly 87% or roughly 30% of the time.

The PCR was carried out with 60 Vbeta primers and 13 Jbeta primers. The method was immunoSEQ multiplex PCR; TCRdb's version includes in-frame clones alone and lacks a portion of them. The data hold approximately 150,000 clones, with over 75% observed a single time. About this clone: Its antigen is currently unknown.

Sequencing was performed on PBMCs. This receptor was taken from a man aged 45-65 years in good health and CMV-seropositive.

DNA for the CDR3: TGTGCCAGCAGCTTAGGAGCAGGCGCCGGTTACGAGCAGTACTTC. Protein: CASSLGAGAGYEQYF. V and J are TRBV7-8 and TRBJ2-7; D not certain. This CDR3 is 15 amino acids long. The germline gives CDR1 SGHVS, CDR2 FQNEAQ. V was shortened by 1 base and J by 4 bases, with 14 bases between the two germline ends.